This T cell receptor (beta chain) was documented in a study of CD8 T cells in ankylosing spondylitis. This clonotype was recorded at least ten times. TCRdb fed the 5' RACE reads into MiXCR, producing one record per CDR3 protein. Found here are approximately 24,000 distinct CDR3 sequences, 2.5% to 3% of them singletons; the top ten hold more than 6.5%. Trimming took 0 bases from V and 0 from J, leaving 6 bases between them. CDR1 is SGDLS, CDR2 YYNGEE, per germline. There are 15 residues in the CDR3. The receptor was isolated from a female donor with ankylosing spondylitis or in good health (not recorded which). The sequencing input was blood, either unsorted or a sorted T cell fraction (not recorded which). The chain joins TRBV9 to TRBJ2-2; D is ambiguous. This CDR3 is CASSVVGTNTGELFF. CDR3 DNA sequence: TGTGCCAGCAGCGTAGTTGGAACGAACACCGGGGAGCTGTTTTTT.